Below, 16 T cell receptor beta chains from the same sample are listed, as sequenced in a study of neoadjuvant nivolumab and ipilimumab in lung cancer. Only in-frame clones appear in the TCRdb table, and some are missing; sequencing was by immunoSEQ multiplex PCR. The repertoire holds more than 6,000 clones, with 60% to 80% as singletons. The sample here was tumor tissue, taken after neoadjuvant nivolumab, alone or with ipilimumab, at or shortly before surgery. These TCRs come from an adult with non-small cell lung cancer.

By sample share, this clone is large. The chain uses TRBV6-6 and TRBJ1-5; D gene unclear. Trimming stripped 4 bases from V and 1 base from J, with 8 bases between. CDR1 MNHNY and CDR2 SVGAGI come from the germline V gene (reference sequence). This CDR3 region has 14 residues. CDR3 nucleotide sequence: TGTGCCAGCAGTTTCCTAGGGAGCAATCAGCCCCAGCATTTT. This gives the protein CASSFLGSNQPQHF.

The rearrangement joins TRBV29-1 to TRBJ1-2, with 9 bases that match TRBD1. CDR1 is SQVTM and CDR2 is ANQGSEA in the germline V gene. Germline trimming cut 7 bases from V and 7 bases from J; bases unmatched to any gene: 7. This CDR3 has 12 residues. The chain's CDR3 is CSARQGDGGYTF. The CDR3 DNA sequence: TGCAGCGCCCGACAGGGGGACGGTGGCTACACCTTC.

The DNA for the CDR3 is TGTGCCAGCAAGGCGACTAGCGGGAGGTACGAGCAGTACTTC. Protein sequence: CASKATSGRYEQYF. V usage is TRBV6-6 and J usage is TRBJ2-7; 13 bases line up with TRBD2. The CDR3 is 14 residues long. Germline trimming cut 7 bases from V and 4 bases from J; bases unmatched to any gene: 4. Germline V gene sequence: CDR1 MNHNY, CDR2 SVGAGI (reference sequence).

This chain connects TRBV5-1 to TRBJ2-1, with 14 bases matching TRBD2. CDR3 size: 15 residues. V was pared by 7 bases and J by 7 bases, with 7 bases of the junction left unmatched. Germline lookup yields CDR1 SGHRS and CDR2 YFSETQ. Written as DNA, the CDR3 is TGCGCCAGCCAAGCTGGGACTAGCGGGAGTAATGAGCAGTTCTTC. This codes for CASQAGTSGSNEQFF.

V and J are TRBV15 and TRBJ2-7; 7 nucleotides align to TRBD2. The V gene's germline CDR1 is LNHNV and CDR2 YYDKDF (reference sequence). CDR3 length equals 15 residues. The V segment lost 2 bases and the J segment 3 bases; nucleotides outside the gene matches: 7. CDR3: CATSRLPGLIYEQYF. CDR3 DNA: TGTGCCACCAGCAGACTACCGGGACTAATCTACGAGCAGTACTTC.

The J gene is TRBJ2-3, the V gene TRBV5-5; no definite D call. The CDR3 runs to 13 residues. Germline V gene lookup returns CDR1 SGHKS and CDR2 YYEKEE (reference sequence). Trimming pared 2 bases from V and 3 bases from J, leaving 7 bases between. As DNA, the CDR3 is TGTGCCAGCAGCTTTAGAGGAACAGATACGCAGTATTTT. Translation gives CASSFRGTDTQYF.

The V call is TRBV5-1, the J call TRBJ2-6; D is uncertain. In germline, CDR1 is SGHRS, CDR2 YFSETQ. CDR3 length: 14 amino acids. Trimming pared 4 bases from V and 6 bases from J, leaving 11 bases between. CDR3 sequence (DNA): TGCGCCAGCAGCGAAGAAGTGATGGCCAACGTCCTGACTTTC. The encoded protein is CASSEEVMANVLTF.

This clone was seen only a few times. This sequence joins TRBV7-9 and TRBJ2-5; D is unresolved. V was pared by 5 bases and J by 5 bases, with 15 bases between. Germline CDR1 SEHNR, CDR2 FQNEAQ (reference sequence). CDR3 size: 14 residues. The CDR3 bases are TGTGCCAGCAGCCCGACTTCAACCGGGGAGACCCAGTACTTC. Protein sequence: CASSPTSTGETQYF.

CDR3: CASRAQGRNTEAFF. The CDR3 region has the DNA TGTGCCAGCAGGGCTCAGGGGCGGAACACTGAAGCTTTCTTT. V is TRBV6-5 and J is TRBJ1-1; perhaps TRBD1 as D (6 bases). Germline lookup yields CDR1 MNHEY and CDR2 SVGAGI. This CDR3 is built from 14 residues. The V end lost 6 bases, the J end lost 1 base, and 12 bases lay between the germline ends.

This clone was seen only a few times. V gene TRBV6-4 combines with J gene TRBJ2-1, with 12 bases matching TRBD1. The ends lost 5 bases at V and 8 bases at J; junction bases unmatched: 7. There are 15 residues in the CDR3. The germline V gene has CDR1 MRHNA and CDR2 SNTAGT. The CDR3 reads CASSLWGQGAYEQFF. The CDR3, as DNA: TGTGCCAGCAGTCTTTGGGGACAGGGGGCGTATGAGCAGTTCTTC.

This chain links TRBV6-6 with TRBJ1-4; D might be TRBD1 (6 bases). Germline CDR1 MNHNY, CDR2 SVGAGI (reference sequence). This CDR3 has 13 residues. Deletions cut 6 bases from V and 8 bases from J, with 13 bases between. The CDR3 protein is CASRGAALEKLFF. The CDR3 DNA reads TGTGCCAGCAGGGGGGCGGCTCTCGAAAAACTGTTTTTT.

J is TRBJ1-2 and V is TRBV6-1; no clear D. The germline CDR1 and CDR2 sequences are MNHNS and SASEGT. The length of the CDR3 is 14 residues. V lost 7 bases and J lost 5, with 17 bases in between. CDR3 in amino acids: CASTRADLGYGYTF. CDR3 nucleotide sequence: TGTGCCAGCACCCGAGCAGACCTTGGATATGGCTACACCTTC.

This clone was detected only once. The rearrangement joins TRBV20-1 to TRBJ2-7, with D uncertain. In germline, CDR1 is DFQATT, CDR2 SNEGSKA (reference sequence). V was trimmed by 4 bases and J by 6 bases, leaving 7 bases between them. This CDR3 has 10 residues. The CDR3 region is CSATRTEQYF. In nucleotides, the CDR3 is TGCAGTGCTACTCGAACCGAGCAGTACTTC.

The rearrangement uses TRBV5-4 and TRBJ2-3; TRBD2 matches 8 bases. V gave up 0 bases and J gave up 5 bases; unmatched junction bases: 5. From germline, CDR1 is SGHNT and CDR2 YYREEE (reference sequence). The CDR3 contains 15 residues. Here the CDR3 reads CASSLDTGGEDTQYF. In nucleotides, the CDR3 is TGTGCCAGCAGCTTGGATACGGGAGGGGAAGATACGCAGTATTTT.

The chain is built from TRBV18 and TRBJ2-2; 7 bases agree with TRBD1. CDR1 is KGHSH, CDR2 LQKENI, per germline. J gave up 0 bases and V 5 bases, and 6 bases lay outside the gene matches. The CDR3 covers 16 residues. CDR3 sequence: CASSFRDSTNTGELFF. In DNA form, the CDR3 reads TGTGCCAGCTCATTTAGGGACAGTACGAACACCGGGGAGCTGTTTTTT.

The chain is built from TRBV28 and TRBJ1-5; D might be TRBD1 (6 bases). V was trimmed by 8 bases and J by 9 bases, leaving 23 bases between them. Germline values: CDR1 MDHEN, CDR2 SYDVKM. The CDR3 spans 15 residues. The CDR3 sequence is CASGRSGAQGVPQHF. The CDR3 nucleotides read TGTGCCAGCGGCCGATCGGGGGCCCAGGGCGTGCCCCAGCATTTT.